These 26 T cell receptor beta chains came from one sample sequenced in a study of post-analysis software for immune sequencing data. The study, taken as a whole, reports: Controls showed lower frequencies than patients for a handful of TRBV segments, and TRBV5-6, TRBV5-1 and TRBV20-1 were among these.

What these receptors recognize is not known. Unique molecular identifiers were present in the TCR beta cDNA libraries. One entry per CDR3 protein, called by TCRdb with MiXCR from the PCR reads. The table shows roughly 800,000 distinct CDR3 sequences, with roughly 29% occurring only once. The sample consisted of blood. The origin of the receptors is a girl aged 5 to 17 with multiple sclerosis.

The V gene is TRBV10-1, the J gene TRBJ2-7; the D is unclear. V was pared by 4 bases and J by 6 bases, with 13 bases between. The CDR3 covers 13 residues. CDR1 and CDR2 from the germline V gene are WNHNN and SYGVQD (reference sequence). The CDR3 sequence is CASSAVRSSEQYF. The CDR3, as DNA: TGCGCCAGCAGTGCTGTCAGGTCCAGCGAGCAGTACTTC.

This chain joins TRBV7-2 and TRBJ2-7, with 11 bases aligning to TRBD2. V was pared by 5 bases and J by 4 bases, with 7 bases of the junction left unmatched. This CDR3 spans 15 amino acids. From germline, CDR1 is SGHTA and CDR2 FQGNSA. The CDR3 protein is CASSHGTSGAYEQYF. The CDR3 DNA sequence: TGTGCCAGCAGCCACGGGACTAGCGGAGCGTACGAGCAGTACTTC.

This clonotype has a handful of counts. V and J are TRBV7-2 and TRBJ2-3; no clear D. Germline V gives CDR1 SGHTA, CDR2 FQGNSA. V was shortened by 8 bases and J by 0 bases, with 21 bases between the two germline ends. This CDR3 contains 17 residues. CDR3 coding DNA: TGTGCCAGCTGCTATCCCCTGACCGGAGCAAGCACAGATACGCAGTATTTT. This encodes CASCYPLTGASTDTQYF.

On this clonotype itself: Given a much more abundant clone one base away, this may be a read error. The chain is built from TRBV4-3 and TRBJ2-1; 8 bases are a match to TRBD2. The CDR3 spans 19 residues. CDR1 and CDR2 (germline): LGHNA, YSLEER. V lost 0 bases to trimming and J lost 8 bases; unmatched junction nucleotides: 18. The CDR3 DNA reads TGCGCCAGCAGCCAAGATATGGCGCCCAGCGGGAGTCACGGGGATGAGCAGTTCTTC. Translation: CASSQDMAPSGSHGDEQFF.

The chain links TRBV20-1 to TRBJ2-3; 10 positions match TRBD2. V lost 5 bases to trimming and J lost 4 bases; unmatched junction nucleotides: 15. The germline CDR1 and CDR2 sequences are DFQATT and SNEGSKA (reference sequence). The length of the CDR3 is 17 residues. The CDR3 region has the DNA TGCAGTGCTTCACATTCCCTAGCGGGAGCGGGCGCAGATACGCAGTATTTT. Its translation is CSASHSLAGAGADTQYF.

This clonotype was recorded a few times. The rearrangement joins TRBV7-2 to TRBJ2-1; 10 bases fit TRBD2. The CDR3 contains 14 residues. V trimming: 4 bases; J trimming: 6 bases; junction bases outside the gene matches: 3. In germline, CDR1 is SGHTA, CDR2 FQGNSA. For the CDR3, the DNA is TGTGCCAGCAGCTGGACTAGCGGAAGCAATGAGCAGTTCTTC. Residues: CASSWTSGSNEQFF.

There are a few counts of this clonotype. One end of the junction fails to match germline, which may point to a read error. CDR3 residues: CASSLSGSGASVLTF. Written as DNA, the CDR3 is TGCGCCAGCAGCTTGTCAGGATCTGGGGCCAGCGTCCTGACTTTC. The V call is TRBV5-1, the J call TRBJ2-6, with D possibly TRBD1 on 5 matching bases. The CDR3 loop spans 15 amino acids. The germline V gene encodes CDR1 SGHRS and CDR2 YFSETQ. Full variable domain (remainder filled in from reference TRBV5-1 and TRBJ2-6): KAGVTQTPRYLIKTRGQQVTLSCSPISGHRSVSWYQQTPGQGLQFLFEYFSETQRNKGNFPGRFSGRQFSNSRSEMNVSTLELGDSALYLCASSLSGSGASVLTFGAGSRLTVL.

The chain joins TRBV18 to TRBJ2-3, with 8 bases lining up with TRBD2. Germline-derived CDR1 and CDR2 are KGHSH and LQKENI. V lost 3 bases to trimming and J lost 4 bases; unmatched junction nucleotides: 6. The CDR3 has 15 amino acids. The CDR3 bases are TGTGCCAGCTCACCGGTCCCGGGACTAGCAGATACGCAGTATTTT. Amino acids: CASSPVPGLADTQYF.

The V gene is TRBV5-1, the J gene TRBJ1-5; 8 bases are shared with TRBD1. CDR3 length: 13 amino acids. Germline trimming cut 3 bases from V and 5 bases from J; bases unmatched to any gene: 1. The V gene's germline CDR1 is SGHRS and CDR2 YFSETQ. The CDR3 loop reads CASSSQGDQPQHF. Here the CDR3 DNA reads TGCGCCAGCAGCTCACAGGGGGATCAGCCCCAGCATTTT.

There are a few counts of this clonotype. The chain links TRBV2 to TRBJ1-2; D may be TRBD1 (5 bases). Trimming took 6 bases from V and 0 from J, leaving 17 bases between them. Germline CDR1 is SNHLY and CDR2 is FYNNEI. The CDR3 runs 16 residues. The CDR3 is CASRRDLRDANYGYTF. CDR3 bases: TGTGCCAGCAGGCGGGACCTCCGAGATGCTAACTATGGCTACACCTTC.

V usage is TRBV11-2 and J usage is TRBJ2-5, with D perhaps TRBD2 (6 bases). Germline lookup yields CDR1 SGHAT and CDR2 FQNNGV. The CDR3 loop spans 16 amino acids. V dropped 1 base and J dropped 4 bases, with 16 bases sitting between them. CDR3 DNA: TGTGCCAGCAGCTTAGTTGGAGGGGCGCACCGAGAGACCCAGTACTTC. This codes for CASSLVGGAHRETQYF.

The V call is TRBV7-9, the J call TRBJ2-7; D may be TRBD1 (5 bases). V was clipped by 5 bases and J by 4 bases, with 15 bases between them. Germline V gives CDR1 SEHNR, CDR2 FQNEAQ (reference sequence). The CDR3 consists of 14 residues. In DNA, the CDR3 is TGTGCCAGCAGCGTGGGGCGAATTGATTACGAGCAGTACTTC. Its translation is CASSVGRIDYEQYF.

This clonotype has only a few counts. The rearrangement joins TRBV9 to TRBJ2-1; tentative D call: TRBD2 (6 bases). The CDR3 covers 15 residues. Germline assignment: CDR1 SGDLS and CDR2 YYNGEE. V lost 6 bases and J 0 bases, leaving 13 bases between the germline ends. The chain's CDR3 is CASTPSGYSYNEQFF. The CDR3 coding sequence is TGTGCCAGCACCCCGAGCGGGTACTCCTACAATGAGCAGTTCTTC.

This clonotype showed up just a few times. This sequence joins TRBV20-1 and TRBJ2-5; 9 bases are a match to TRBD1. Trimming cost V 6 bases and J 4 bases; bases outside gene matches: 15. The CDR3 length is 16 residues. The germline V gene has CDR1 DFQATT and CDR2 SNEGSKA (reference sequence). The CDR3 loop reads CSAERGTDRGGETQYF. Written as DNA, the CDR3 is TGCAGTGCCGAAAGGGGAACGGACAGGGGAGGAGAGACCCAGTACTTC.

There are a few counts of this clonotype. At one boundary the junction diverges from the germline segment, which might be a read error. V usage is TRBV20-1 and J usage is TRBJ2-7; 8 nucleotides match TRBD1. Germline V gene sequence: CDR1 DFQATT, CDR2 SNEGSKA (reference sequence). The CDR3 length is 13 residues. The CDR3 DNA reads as TGCAGTACTAGATTGGACAGGGCCTACGAGCAGTACTTC. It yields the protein CSTRLDRAYEQYF.

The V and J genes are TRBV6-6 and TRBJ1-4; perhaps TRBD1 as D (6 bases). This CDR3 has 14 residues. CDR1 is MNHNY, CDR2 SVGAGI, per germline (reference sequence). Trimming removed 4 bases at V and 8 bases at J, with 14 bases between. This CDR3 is CASSWTARSEKLFF. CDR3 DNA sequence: TGTGCCAGCAGTTGGACAGCGCGCAGCGAAAAACTGTTTTTT.

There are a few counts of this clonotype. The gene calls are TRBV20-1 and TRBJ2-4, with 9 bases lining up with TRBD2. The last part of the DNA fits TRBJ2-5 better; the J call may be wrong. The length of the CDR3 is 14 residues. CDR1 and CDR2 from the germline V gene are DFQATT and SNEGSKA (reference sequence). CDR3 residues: CSAERAGGPETQYF. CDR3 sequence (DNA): TGCAGTGCTGAGCGTGCGGGAGGGCCAGAGACCCAGTACTTC.

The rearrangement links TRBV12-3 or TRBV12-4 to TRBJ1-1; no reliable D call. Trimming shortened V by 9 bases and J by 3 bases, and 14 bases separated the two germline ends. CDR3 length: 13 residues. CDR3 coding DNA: TGTGCCAGTGATGATGAGATGGACACTGAAGCTTTCTTT. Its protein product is CASDDEMDTEAFF.

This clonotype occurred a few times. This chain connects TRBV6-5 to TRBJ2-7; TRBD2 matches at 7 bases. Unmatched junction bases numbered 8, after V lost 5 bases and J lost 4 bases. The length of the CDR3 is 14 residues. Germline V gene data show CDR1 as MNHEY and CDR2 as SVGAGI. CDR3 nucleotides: TGTGCCAGCAGTCGATCTCCTAGCGGATACGAGCAGTACTTC. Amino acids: CASSRSPSGYEQYF.

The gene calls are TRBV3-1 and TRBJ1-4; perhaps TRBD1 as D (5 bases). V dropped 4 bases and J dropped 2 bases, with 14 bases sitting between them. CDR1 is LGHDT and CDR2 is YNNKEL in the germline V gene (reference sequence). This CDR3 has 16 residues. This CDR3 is CASSLGLYGTNEKLFF. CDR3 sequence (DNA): TGTGCCAGCAGCCTGGGACTCTATGGGACTAATGAAAAACTGTTTTTT.

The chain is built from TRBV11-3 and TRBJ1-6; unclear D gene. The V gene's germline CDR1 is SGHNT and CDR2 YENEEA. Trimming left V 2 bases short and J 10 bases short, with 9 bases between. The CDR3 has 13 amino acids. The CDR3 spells CASSLNPTSPLHF. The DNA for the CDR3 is TGTGCCAGCAGCTTAAACCCGACCTCACCCCTCCACTTT.

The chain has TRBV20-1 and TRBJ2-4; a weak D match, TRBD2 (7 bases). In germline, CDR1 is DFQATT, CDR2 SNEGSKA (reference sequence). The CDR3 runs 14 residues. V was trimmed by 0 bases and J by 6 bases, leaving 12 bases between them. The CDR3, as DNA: TGCAGTGCTAGAGAGCGGGGAGGGGGAAACATTCAGTACTTC. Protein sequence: CSARERGGGNIQYF.

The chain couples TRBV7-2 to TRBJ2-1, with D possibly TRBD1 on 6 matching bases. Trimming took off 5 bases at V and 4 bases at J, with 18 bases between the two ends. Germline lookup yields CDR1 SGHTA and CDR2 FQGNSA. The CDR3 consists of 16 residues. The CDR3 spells CASSTNRVGVYNEQFF. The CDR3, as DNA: TGTGCCAGCAGCACTAACAGGGTTGGGGTATACAATGAGCAGTTCTTC.

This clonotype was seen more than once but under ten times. DNA of the CDR3: TGTGCCAGTAGTATAGTGGCGCTAGCGGGATGGGCAGAGACCCAGTACTTC. Translated: CASSIVALAGWAETQYF. The V call is TRBV19, the J call TRBJ2-5; 9 nucleotides agree with TRBD2. The V gene end was trimmed by 1 base and the J gene end by 4 bases; junction bases not matched to a gene: 10. The germline CDR1 and CDR2 sequences are LNHDA and SQIVND (reference sequence). The CDR3 is made up of 17 amino acids.

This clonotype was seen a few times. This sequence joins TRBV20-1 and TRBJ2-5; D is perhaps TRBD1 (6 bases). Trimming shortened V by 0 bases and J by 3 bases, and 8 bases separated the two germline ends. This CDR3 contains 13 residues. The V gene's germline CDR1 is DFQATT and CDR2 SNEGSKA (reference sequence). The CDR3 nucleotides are TGCAGTGCTAGAGAAGACAGGAAAGAGACCCAGTACTTC. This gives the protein CSAREDRKETQYF.

CDR3 DNA sequence: TGCGCCAGCAGCCAAGATCGGGCGAGGTTCACAGATACGCAGTATTTT. This gives the protein CASSQDRARFTDTQYF. This rearrangement joins TRBV4-3 to TRBJ2-3; the D is unclear. Looked up from germline, CDR1 is LGHNA and CDR2 is YSLEER. V was shortened by 0 bases and J by 2 bases, with 12 bases between the two germline ends. CDR3 length: 16 amino acids.